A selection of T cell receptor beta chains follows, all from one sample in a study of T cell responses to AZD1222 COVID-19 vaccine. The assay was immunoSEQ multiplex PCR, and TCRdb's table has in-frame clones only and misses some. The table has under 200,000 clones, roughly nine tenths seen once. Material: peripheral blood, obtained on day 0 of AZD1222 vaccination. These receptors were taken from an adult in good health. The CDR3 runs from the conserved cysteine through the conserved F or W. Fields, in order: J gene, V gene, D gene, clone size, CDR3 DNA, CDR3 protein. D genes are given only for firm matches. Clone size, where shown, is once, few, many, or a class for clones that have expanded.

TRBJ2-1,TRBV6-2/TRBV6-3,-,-,TGTGCCAGCAGTAAGGGGAGCTCCTACAATGAGCAGTTCTTC,CASSKGSSYNEQFF
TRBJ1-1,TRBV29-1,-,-,TGCAGCGTTAAGAACACTGAAGCTTTCTTT,CSVKNTEAFF
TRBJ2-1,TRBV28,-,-,TGTGCCAGCAGTTTTGGCTCCTACAATGAGCAGTTCTTC,CASSFGSYNEQFF
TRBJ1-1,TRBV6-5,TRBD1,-,TGTGCCAGCGGCAGACAGGGGCGAACGACTGAAGCTTTCTTT,CASGRQGRTTEAFF
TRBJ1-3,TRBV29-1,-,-,TGCAGCGTTGAAGATCAGCGTCAGATCTCTGGAAACACCATATATTTT,CSVEDQRQISGNTIYF
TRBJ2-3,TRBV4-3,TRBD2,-,TGCGCCAGCAGCCAGGTAGCGGGAACCCTCGCAGATACGCAGTATTTT,CASSQVAGTLADTQYF
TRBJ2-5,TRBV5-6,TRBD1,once,TGTGCCAGCAGCCATTTCCCGGGACAGGGTTGGGAGACCCAGTACTTC,CASSHFPGQGWETQYF
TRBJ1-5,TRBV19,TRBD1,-,TGTGCCAGTAGAGCGCCGGGACAGGGATACAATCAGCCCCAGCATTTT,CASRAPGQGYNQPQHF
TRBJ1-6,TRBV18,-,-,TGTGCCAGCTCACCAAACAGCCCTTCCTATAATTCACCCCTCCACTTT,CASSPNSPSYNSPLHF
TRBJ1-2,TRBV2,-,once,TGTGCCAGCAGCCTGGGACAAATTAACTATGGCTACACCTTC,CASSLGQINYGYTF
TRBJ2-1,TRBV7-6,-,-,TGTGCCAGCAGCTTAAGACTGGCCCTAAGGGGAGATGAGCAGTTCTTC,CASSLRLALRGDEQFF
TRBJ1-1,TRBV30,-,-,TGTGCCTGGAGTGATCAGGGAACCACTGAAGCTTTCTTT,CAWSDQGTTEAFF
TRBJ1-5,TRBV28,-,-,TGTGCCAGCAGTGCTGGGGGGAGCAATCAGCCCCAGCATTTT,CASSAGGSNQPQHF
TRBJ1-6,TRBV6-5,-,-,TGTGCCAGCAGTTACGTAAATAATTCACCCCTCCACTTT,CASSYVNNSPLHF
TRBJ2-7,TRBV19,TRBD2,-,TGTGCCAGTAGACCCGGGACTAGCGGGGGTGACTACGAGCAGTACTTC,CASRPGTSGGDYEQYF
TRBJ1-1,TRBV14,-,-,TGTGCCAGCAGCAAAATGGGGGCAGTTATGAACACTGAAGCTTTCTTT,CASSKMGAVMNTEAFF
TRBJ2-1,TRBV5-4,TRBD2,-,TGTGCCAGCACCCTGGCGGCTAGCGGGGGGAGGGATGAGCAGTTCTTC,CASTLAASGGRDEQFF
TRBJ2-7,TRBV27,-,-,TGTGCCAGCAGTTTCAGGGGGGCGGACGAGCAGTACTTC,CASSFRGADEQYF
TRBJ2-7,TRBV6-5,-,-,TGTGCCAGCAGTAACCCTAGAATGATCAACTACGAGCAGTACTTC,CASSNPRMINYEQYF
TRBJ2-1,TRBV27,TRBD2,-,TGTGCCAGCAGTGATAGCGGGAGGACTTCCTACAATGAGCAGTTCTTC,CASSDSGRTSYNEQFF
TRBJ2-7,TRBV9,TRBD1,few,TGTGCCAGCAGCGGACACCGGGACAGGGTCAACGAGCAGTACTTC,CASSGHRDRVNEQYF
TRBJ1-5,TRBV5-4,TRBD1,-,TGTGCCAGCAGCCCTGACAGGGGATTGGTTCCCCAGCATTTT,CASSPDRGLVPQHF
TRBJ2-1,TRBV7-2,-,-,TGTGCCAGCAGCCCAATGGGGGGGCTCAGGAATGAGCAGTTCTTC,CASSPMGGLRNEQFF
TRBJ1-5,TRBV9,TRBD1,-,TGTGCCAGCAGCGTAGGACAGGGGGATCAGCCCCAGCATTTT,CASSVGQGDQPQHF
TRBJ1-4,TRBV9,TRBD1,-,TGTGCCAGCAGAGGAGCGGGACAGAATGAAAAACTGTTTTTT,CASRGAGQNEKLFF
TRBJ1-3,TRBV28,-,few,TGTGCCAGCAGTTTGCTACGGCGCTCTGGAAACACCATATATTTT,CASSLLRRSGNTIYF
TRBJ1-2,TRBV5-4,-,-,TGTGCCAGCAGCATCGACATAGGTCATGGCTACACCTTC,CASSIDIGHGYTF
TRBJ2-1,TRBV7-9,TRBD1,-,TGTGCCAGCAGCTTAGCCTCGACAGGGGCCTATGAGCAGTTCTTC,CASSLASTGAYEQFF
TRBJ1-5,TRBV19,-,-,TGTGCCAGTAGTATTTTAGCAGGGGGCAATCAGCCCCAGCATTTT,CASSILAGGNQPQHF
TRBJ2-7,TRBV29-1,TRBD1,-,TGCAGCGTTGTTCCCAGGGGGTACGAGCAGTACTTC,CSVVPRGYEQYF
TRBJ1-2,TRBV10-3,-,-,TGTGCCATCCCGGCGGGGGATCCTAACTATGGCTACACCTTC,CAIPAGDPNYGYTF
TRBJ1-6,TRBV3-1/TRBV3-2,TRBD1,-,TGTGCCAGCAGCCTAGGACAGGGGGCCGGTTCACCCCTCCACTTT,CASSLGQGAGSPLHF
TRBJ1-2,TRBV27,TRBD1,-,TGTGCCAGCAGTCCGATAGGAGCCGGGACAGGGAATGGCATCTATGGCTACACCTTC,CASSPIGAGTGNGIYGYTF
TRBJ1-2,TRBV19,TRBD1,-,TGTGCCAGTACCCTGGGGACAGCGAATGGCTACACCTTC,CASTLGTANGYTF
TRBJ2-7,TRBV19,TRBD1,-,TGTGCCACCAGGGGACAGCTATACGAGCAGTACTTC,CATRGQLYEQYF
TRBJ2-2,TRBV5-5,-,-,TGTGCCAGCAGCTTGGGGCTTGGAGACAGGCCGTTCGCGAACACCGGGGAGCTGTTTTTT,CASSLGLGDRPFANTGELFF
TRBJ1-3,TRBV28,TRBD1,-,TGTGCCAGCAGTTGGGACAGGGGGATCTCTGGAAACACCATATATTTT,CASSWDRGISGNTIYF
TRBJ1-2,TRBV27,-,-,TGTGCCAGCAGTTTATCGCTTACAGAAGGCTATGGCTACACCTTC,CASSLSLTEGYGYTF
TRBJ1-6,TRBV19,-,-,TGTGCCAGTAGTATGAGGGCAGCTTCACCCCTCCACTTT,CASSMRAASPLHF
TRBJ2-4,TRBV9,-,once,TGTGCCAGCAGCGTTGCCCGGGGGGCAAACATTCAGTACTTC,CASSVARGANIQYF
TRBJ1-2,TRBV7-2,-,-,TGTGCCAGCAGCTTAGACCATGGGGTAGGCTACACCTTC,CASSLDHGVGYTF
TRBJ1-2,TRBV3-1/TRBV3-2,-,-,TGTGCCAGCAGCCAAGACGTGGCTCGGGATGGCTACACCTTC,CASSQDVARDGYTF
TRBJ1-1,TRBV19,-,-,TGTGCCAGTAAGTGGGTCGATTTTGTGACTGAAGCTTTCTTT,CASKWVDFVTEAFF
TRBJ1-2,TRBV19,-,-,TGTGCCAGTAGTATAGATCTGAGGACTCCGGTTGATGGCTACACCTTC,CASSIDLRTPVDGYTF
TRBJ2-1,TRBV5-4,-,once,TGTGCCAGCAGCCGCGCGCCGAACTCCTACAATGAGCAGTTCTTC,CASSRAPNSYNEQFF